One and the same sample provided the 29 T cell receptor beta chains below, sequenced in a study of T-cell reconstitution after alpha-beta-depleted transplantation in children. Using unique molecular identifiers, the investigators prepared the TCRbeta library. TCRdb redid the calling of the PCR reads with MiXCR, one entry per CDR3 protein. Of some 200,000 distinct CDR3 sequences in the sample, over 5.5% were seen once. Sequences were derived from PBMCs from the stem cell graft donor, sampled from the stem cell graft. The origin of the receptors is a human donor who donated a stem cell graft to a child with Wiskott-Aldrich syndrome.

The table lists this clonotype with many counts. This chain links TRBV12-3 or TRBV12-4 with TRBJ2-2; perhaps TRBD1 as D (6 bases). The CDR3 covers 16 residues. Trimming took off 2 bases at V and 0 bases at J, with 10 bases between the two ends. The CDR3: CASSLLGDTNTGELFF. The CDR3 DNA reads as TGTGCCAGCAGTTTATTAGGGGACACGAACACCGGGGAGCTGTTTTTT.

This chain connects TRBV2 to TRBJ2-5; D may be TRBD2 (5 bases). Trimming removed 6 bases at V and 5 bases at J, with 7 bases between. CDR3 length: 11 amino acids. CDR1 SNHLY and CDR2 FYNNEI come from the germline V gene. DNA for the CDR3: TGTGCCAGCAGATTAGCGGAGACCCAGTACTTC. Its translation: CASRLAETQYF.

The sample holds many counts of this clonotype. The V call is TRBV5-1, the J call TRBJ1-1; no reliable D call. Germline V gene data show CDR1 as SGHRS and CDR2 as YFSETQ. The length of the CDR3 is 13 residues. Trimming stripped 0 bases from V and 5 bases from J, with 8 bases between. CDR3 DNA: TGCGCCAGCAGCTTGGATGGAGGGACTGAAGCTTTCTTT. Residues: CASSLDGGTEAFF.

This clonotype was recorded a few times. The genes are TRBV3-1 and TRBJ2-3; 11 bases match TRBD2. Per germline, CDR1 LGHDT and CDR2 YNNKEL (reference sequence). The length of the CDR3 is 17 residues. J lost 5 bases, V lost 6 bases, and 13 bases had no gene match. CDR3 sequence: CASSSGLAAFFGDTQYF. In DNA form, the CDR3 reads TGTGCCAGCAGTTCGGGACTAGCGGCCTTCTTTGGAGATACGCAGTATTTT.

This clonotype was seen only a few times. The J gene is TRBJ1-5, the V gene TRBV12-3 or TRBV12-4; 9 bases match TRBD1. The length of the CDR3 is 15 residues. After removal of 5 bases from V and 4 bases from J, the junction contained 6 bases not matched to a gene. This CDR3 reads CASSRSGQGNQPQHF. The CDR3 DNA reads TGTGCCAGCAGTCGCAGTGGACAGGGGAATCAGCCCCAGCATTTT.

This chain uses TRBV29-1 with TRBJ2-7; TRBD2 aligns across 8 bases. The junction had 1 base not matched to a gene; V was cut back by 5 bases and J by 1 base. The CDR3 totals 12 residues. Germline assignment: CDR1 SQVTM and CDR2 ANQGSEA. The CDR3, as DNA: TGCAGCGTTCGGGGGGGTTCCTACGAGCAGTACTTC. Translated, it gives CSVRGGSYEQYF.

At least ten counts were recorded for this clonotype. The J gene is TRBJ1-1, the V gene TRBV5-1; a possible D gene is TRBD1 (6 bases). V shed 3 bases and J shed 3 bases, with 9 bases lying between them. This CDR3 has 13 amino acids. Per germline, CDR1 SGHRS and CDR2 YFSETQ. The CDR3 DNA follows: TGCGCCAGCAGCTCGGACAGTTACACTGAAGCTTTCTTT. Its protein is CASSSDSYTEAFF.

This clonotype was recorded many times. The chain uses TRBV7-9 and TRBJ2-7, with D perhaps TRBD1 (6 bases). CDR1 is SEHNR, CDR2 FQNEAQ, per germline (reference sequence). V lost 5 bases and J 0 bases, leaving 11 bases between the germline ends. The CDR3 contains 14 residues. The chain's CDR3 is CASSPMTGSYEQYF. The CDR3 DNA is TGTGCCAGCAGCCCGATGACAGGCTCCTACGAGCAGTACTTC.

This clonotype was observed a handful of times. The chain uses TRBV9 and TRBJ2-3; possibly TRBD1 for D (5 bases). Germline V lookup: CDR1 SGDLS, CDR2 YYNGEE. There are 14 residues in the CDR3. Trimming took 1 base from V and 0 from J, leaving 6 bases between them. The CDR3 DNA reads TGTGCCAGCAGCGTACAGGGAAGCACAGATACGCAGTATTTT. Its protein is CASSVQGSTDTQYF.

This clonotype was seen at least ten times. The chain joins TRBV2 to TRBJ2-7; 7 nucleotides match TRBD2. The CDR3 is made up of 15 amino acids. Looked up from germline, CDR1 is SNHLY and CDR2 is FYNNEI. V lost 5 bases to trimming and J lost 0 bases; unmatched junction nucleotides: 7. DNA of the CDR3: TGTGCCAGCAGTACCGGGGAGCGGGGCTCCTACGAGCAGTACTTC. This gives the protein CASSTGERGSYEQYF.

This clonotype has ten or more counts. CDR3 in DNA: TGTGCCAGCAGTGAATCTGGGATTGACTATGGCTACACCTTC. Encoded protein: CASSESGIDYGYTF. J is TRBJ1-2 and V is TRBV6-1; no clear D gene. Germline V gene data show CDR1 as MNHNS and CDR2 as SASEGT. V was clipped by 2 bases and J by 3 bases, with 10 bases between them. The CDR3 is 14 amino acids.

This chain connects TRBV24-1 to TRBJ2-5, with D unclear. Germline loops: CDR1 KGHDR, CDR2 SFDVKD. This CDR3 is built from 15 residues. Trimming took off 4 bases at V and 1 base at J, with 12 bases between the two ends. CDR3 protein: CATSEVSPGQETQYF. Written as DNA, the CDR3 is TGTGCCACCAGTGAGGTGTCCCCGGGCCAAGAGACCCAGTACTTC.

This clonotype has ten or more counts. J is TRBJ2-1 and V is TRBV6-2 or TRBV6-3, with D possibly TRBD2 on 5 matching bases. In germline, CDR1 is MNHEY, CDR2 SVGEGT. The CDR3 length is 16 residues. V was pared by 2 bases and J by 0 bases, with 11 bases between. CDR3 protein: CASSYDGGPSYNEQFF. As DNA, the CDR3 is TGTGCCAGCAGTTACGATGGCGGGCCCTCCTACAATGAGCAGTTCTTC.

There are many counts of this clonotype. The rearrangement links TRBV18 to TRBJ2-5; the D gene is possibly TRBD2 (6 bases). Germline CDR1 KGHSH, CDR2 LQKENI. The ends were cut back, 1 base at V and 1 base at J, with 13 bases in the middle. This CDR3 comprises 16 residues. CDR3 nucleotides: TGTGCCAGCTCACCACTAGGCGGGGCTGGCCAAGAGACCCAGTACTTC. It codes for CASSPLGGAGQETQYF.

Many counts were recorded for this clonotype. This chain joins TRBV15 and TRBJ1-3; D remains ambiguous. Germline CDR1 reads LNHNV; CDR2 reads YYDKDF (reference sequence). V was pared by 0 bases and J by 4 bases, with 4 bases between. This CDR3 is built from 13 residues. The CDR3 reads CATSREIGNTIYF. The DNA for the CDR3 is TGTGCCACCAGCAGAGAAATCGGAAACACCATATATTTT.

Ten or more counts support this clonotype. The V gene is TRBV5-1, the J gene TRBJ2-7, with no clear D. The germline gives CDR1 SGHRS, CDR2 YFSETQ. The V and J ends lost 0 bases and 5 bases respectively, with 6 bases between them. The CDR3 runs 12 residues. The CDR3 sequence: CASSLETDEQYF. The CDR3 DNA follows: TGCGCCAGCAGCTTGGAGACGGACGAGCAGTACTTC. Based on the CDR3 plus reference TRBV5-1 and TRBJ2-7, the full variable domain is KAGVTQTPRYLIKTRGQQVTLSCSPISGHRSVSWYQQTPGQGLQFLFEYFSETQRNKGNFPGRFSGRQFSNSRSEMNVSTLELGDSALYLCASSLETDEQYFGPGTRLTVT.

This chain links TRBV7-9 with TRBJ2-7; TRBD1 aligns across 8 bases. Germline V gene data show CDR1 as SEHNR and CDR2 as FQNEAQ (reference sequence). CDR3 length: 15 residues. V shed 4 bases, J shed 3 bases, and the junction held 8 bases outside the gene matches. CDR3 sequence reads: CASSSQGASGYEQYF. CDR3 nucleotide sequence: TGTGCCAGCAGCTCGCAGGGGGCATCTGGCTACGAGCAGTACTTC.

This clonotype came up a few times. The junction shows a germline mismatch at one end, possibly a read error. The chain carries TRBV6-1 and TRBJ1-1; no reliable D call. CDR3 length: 14 residues. Germline V gives CDR1 MNHNS, CDR2 SASEGT. In nucleotides, the CDR3 is TGTGCCAGCAGGGAAGCGTTGGGCAGGTTACAAGCTTTCTTT. Translated: CASREALGRLQAFF.

This clonotype showed up many times. The chain carries TRBV5-1 and TRBJ1-1; 7 positions match TRBD1. V trimming: 0 bases; J trimming: 7 bases; junction bases outside the gene matches: 9. This CDR3 region has 15 residues. The V gene's germline CDR1 is SGHRS and CDR2 YFSETQ. This CDR3 reads CASSLDDRVGNEAFF. CDR3 sequence (DNA): TGCGCCAGCAGCTTGGACGACAGGGTAGGCAATGAAGCTTTCTTT.

The CDR3 is CASSPRHSLFSYEQYF. CDR3 DNA sequence: TGTGCCAGCAGCCCCCGGCACAGCTTATTCTCCTACGAGCAGTACTTC. The chain uses TRBV4-2 and TRBJ2-7, with D unresolved. The germline V gene encodes CDR1 LGHNA and CDR2 YNFKEQ. This CDR3 contains 16 residues. The germline V and J ends were trimmed by 4 bases and 0 bases, with 16 bases remaining between them.

CDR3 loop: CASSFGTSGGYNEQFF. Here the CDR3 DNA reads TGCGCCAGCAGCTTCGGGACTAGCGGGGGGTACAATGAGCAGTTCTTC. The V and J genes are TRBV5-1 and TRBJ2-1; 15 nucleotides agree with TRBD2. Germline trimming cut 2 bases from V and 4 bases from J; bases unmatched to any gene: 1. This CDR3 comprises 16 residues. The germline V gene has CDR1 SGHRS and CDR2 YFSETQ.

The CDR3 nucleotides are TGTGCCAGCAGCTTAGCAGGGTCGGGATTCCCCGGGGAGCTGTTTTTT. Its translation is CASSLAGSGFPGELFF. The chain joins TRBV7-2 to TRBJ2-2, with D possibly being TRBD2 (5 bases). V was clipped by 0 bases and J by 6 bases, with 14 bases between them. The CDR3 is made up of 16 amino acids. Germline CDR1 reads SGHTA; CDR2 reads FQGNSA.

This clonotype was seen at least ten times. The rearrangement links TRBV18 to TRBJ2-1, with 7 positions matching TRBD1. The CDR3 contains 15 residues. From germline, CDR1 is KGHSH and CDR2 LQKENI. J gave up 6 bases and V 5 bases, and 10 bases lay outside the gene matches. The chain's CDR3 is CASSEDRVHGNEQFF. DNA for the CDR3: TGTGCCAGCTCAGAAGACAGGGTTCACGGCAATGAGCAGTTCTTC.

The gene calls are TRBV24-1 and TRBJ2-7; D is possibly TRBD1 (6 bases). The V gene's germline CDR1 is KGHDR and CDR2 SFDVKD. This CDR3 has 14 amino acids. V was trimmed by 3 bases and J by 0 bases, leaving 8 bases between them. CDR3 in DNA: TGTGCCACCAGTGATAACAGGGTCTCCTACGAGCAGTACTTC. Translated, it gives CATSDNRVSYEQYF.

V and J are TRBV12-3 or TRBV12-4 and TRBJ1-4, with a weak D call TRBD1 (5 bases). With 5 bases removed from V and 8 bases from J, the gap between germline ends came to 15 bases. This CDR3 has 14 residues. The DNA for the CDR3 is TGTGCCAGCAGTCATGACAGAGGGATGGAAAAACTGTTTTTT. It codes for CASSHDRGMEKLFF.

This clonotype was picked up many times. The chain couples TRBV12-3 or TRBV12-4 to TRBJ2-7; D assignment may be TRBD1 or TRBD2 (6 bases each). V was trimmed by 5 bases and J by 8 bases, leaving 22 bases between them. The CDR3 has 15 residues. The CDR3, as DNA: TGTGCCAGCAGTCGGCAGGGACAAGGGACTTATAAGCAGTACTTC. Its protein product is CASSRQGQGTYKQYF.

This clonotype was counted many times. V gene TRBV7-6 combines with J gene TRBJ2-1, with 10 bases identical to TRBD2. Germline values: CDR1 SGHVS, CDR2 FNYEAQ. Trimming took 6 bases from V and 6 from J; bases not matched to a gene: 11. CDR3 length: 16 amino acids. CDR3 nucleotides: TGTGCCAGCAGTCCGAAACTAGCGGGGATAGGCAATGAGCAGTTCTTC. Encoded protein: CASSPKLAGIGNEQFF. The entire variable domain, with the rest obtained from reference TRBV7-6 and TRBJ2-1, is as follows: GAGVSQSPRYKVTKRGQDVALRCDPISGHVSLYWYRQALGQGPEFLTYFNYEAQQDKSGLPNDRFSAERPEGSISTLTIQRTEQRDSAMYRCASSPKLAGIGNEQFFGPGTRLTVL.

This clonotype was picked up many times. The chain recombines TRBV20-1 with TRBJ2-7; D remains ambiguous. The germline V and J ends were trimmed by 1 base and 2 bases, with 12 bases remaining between them. From germline, CDR1 is DFQATT and CDR2 SNEGSKA (reference sequence). This CDR3 contains 14 residues. The CDR3 reads CSARADGRPYEQYF. The CDR3 DNA follows: TGCAGTGCTAGAGCGGACGGGCGACCCTACGAGCAGTACTTC.

This clonotype occurred a few times. This rearrangement joins TRBV20-1 to TRBJ2-6, with D hard to call. Germline values: CDR1 DFQATT, CDR2 SNEGSKA (reference sequence). The length of the CDR3 is 14 residues. The ends were cut back, 3 bases at V and 4 bases at J, with 10 bases in the middle. Written as DNA, the CDR3 is TGCAGTGCTAGCCCGACAAGAGGGGCCAACGTCCTGACTTTC. Translation gives CSASPTRGANVLTF.